The 16 T cell receptor beta chains below come from one sample, sequenced in a study of technical replicates of blood from a few donors. Method: immunoSEQ multiplex PCR; TCRdb's copy keeps in-frame clones and lacks some. This sample has tens of thousands of clones, with over 85% found just once. Sequencing was done on a sample of PBMCs. The receptors originated from a human donor in good health. Some clones in this sample may be carry-over from other donors' samples.

This rearrangement joins TRBV7-6 to TRBJ2-1; D ambiguous. The CDR3 sequence is 14 residues long. V was shortened by 0 bases and J by 10 bases, with 13 bases between the two germline ends. The germline CDR1 and CDR2 sequences are SGHVS and FNYEAQ. In DNA form, the CDR3 reads TGTGCCAGCAGCTTAGCGCCTACAAGCGAGGAGCAGTTCTTC. Translating it yields CASSLAPTSEEQFF.

A single count supports this clone. This rearrangement joins TRBV7-8 to TRBJ2-7; no definite D call. CDR3 length: 14 residues. CDR1 and CDR2 from the germline V gene are SGHVS and FQNEAQ. Trimming took 5 bases from V and 3 from J, leaving 14 bases between them. DNA of the CDR3: TGTGCCAGCAGCCCTACTTTCCTGAACTACGAGCAGTACTTC. This codes for CASSPTFLNYEQYF.

The chain carries TRBV5-6 and TRBJ2-7, with TRBD2 identical over 12 bases. In germline, CDR1 is SGHDT, CDR2 YYEEEE. V trimming: 4 bases; J trimming: 2 bases; junction bases outside the gene matches: 7. The CDR3 is 16 amino acids. The CDR3 is CASSKPTSGGPYEQYF. For the CDR3, the DNA is TGTGCCAGCAGCAAACCTACTAGCGGGGGGCCCTACGAGCAGTACTTC. Complete variable domain (other parts from reference TRBV5-6 and TRBJ2-7): DAGVTQSPTHLIKTRGQQVTLRCSPKSGHDTVSWYQQALGQGPQFIFQYYEEEERQRGNFPDRFSGHQFPNYSSELNVNALLLGDSALYLCASSKPTSGGPYEQYFGPGTRLTVT.

The chain joins TRBV4-2 to TRBJ1-2; TRBD1 might be the D (6 bases). Per the germline V gene, CDR1 is LGHNA and CDR2 is YNFKEQ. Deletions cut 7 bases from V and 2 bases from J, with 8 bases between. The CDR3 extends over 12 amino acids. The CDR3, as DNA: TGTGCCAGCACGCAGGGGAACTATGGCTACACCTTC. Amino acids: CASTQGNYGYTF.

The chain employs TRBV12-5 and TRBJ1-2, with a weak D call TRBD1 (6 bases). This CDR3 comprises 12 residues. Germline assignment: CDR1 LGHNT and CDR2 FRNRAP. V lost 4 bases and J lost 6, with 9 bases in between. The CDR3 loop is CASGSTGDGYTF. In DNA form, the CDR3 reads TGTGCTAGTGGTTCGACAGGAGATGGCTACACCTTC.

As DNA, the CDR3 is TGTGCCAGCAGCCAACAGGGGAAAACTTTTAATTCACCCCTCCACTTT. This gives the protein CASSQQGKTFNSPLHF. The rearrangement uses TRBV5-5 and TRBJ1-6, with TRBD1 matching 7 bases. This CDR3 has 16 residues. The germline V gene encodes CDR1 SGHKS and CDR2 YYEKEE (reference sequence). V gave up 4 bases and J gave up 6 bases; unmatched junction bases: 10.

This chain links TRBV6-1 with TRBJ1-2, with D perhaps TRBD1 (5 bases). The CDR3 is 15 residues long. V was pared by 7 bases and J by 3 bases, with 18 bases between. In germline, CDR1 is MNHNS, CDR2 SASEGT. Here the CDR3 DNA reads TGTGCCAGCATAAAGGGGTTAGGCTTGGACTATGGCTACACCTTC. Residues: CASIKGLGLDYGYTF.

The chain recombines TRBV2 with TRBJ2-1, with TRBD1 as a possible D gene (6 bases). Per germline, CDR1 SNHLY and CDR2 FYNNEI. With 4 bases removed from V and 8 bases from J, the gap between germline ends came to 9 bases. The CDR3 totals 12 residues. The CDR3 loop reads CASSGRGYEQFF. DNA of the CDR3: TGTGCCAGCAGTGGCAGGGGCTATGAGCAGTTCTTC.

The chain recombines TRBV18 with TRBJ2-7; TRBD1 matches 9 bases. The junction had 16 bases not matched to a gene; V was cut back by 3 bases and J by 7 bases. The CDR3 loop spans 17 amino acids. CDR1 is KGHSH and CDR2 is LQKENI in the germline V gene. The CDR3 here is CASSPQPRDRVRNEQYF. Here the CDR3 DNA reads TGTGCCAGCTCACCTCAGCCCCGGGACAGGGTGAGGAATGAGCAGTACTTC.

This clone was observed once. The junction departs from the called germline gene at one end, perhaps through a read error. The chain combines TRBV6-1 with TRBJ2-7; a possible D gene is TRBD1 (6 bases). Germline V gene sequence: CDR1 MNHNS, CDR2 SASEGT. There are 13 residues in the CDR3. The DNA for the CDR3 is TGTGCCAGCAGTGAACTAATTCAGGGCCCCAGGGGCTTC. Translation gives CASSELIQGPRGF.

This clone was observed a handful of times. The chain carries TRBV11-2 and TRBJ1-4; perhaps TRBD1 as D (6 bases). V gave up 1 base and J gave up 8 bases, with 20 bases separating them. The germline V gene has CDR1 SGHAT and CDR2 FQNNGV. The CDR3 has 17 residues. CDR3 protein: CASSLGELTGSREKLFF. CDR3 nucleotide sequence: TGTGCCAGCAGCTTAGGGGAACTTACAGGGTCTCGGGAAAAACTGTTTTTT.

The chain links TRBV15 to TRBJ2-2; maybe TRBD1 (5 bases). Trimming shortened V by 2 bases and J by 5 bases, and 9 bases separated the two germline ends. The CDR3 consists of 14 residues. CDR1 is LNHNV and CDR2 is YYDKDF in the germline V gene (reference sequence). CDR3 DNA: TGTGCCACCAGCAGAAATGCAGGGACCGGGGAGCTGTTTTTT. Protein product: CATSRNAGTGELFF.

The V and J genes are TRBV29-1 and TRBJ2-2, with 8 positions matching TRBD2. V shed 5 bases, J shed 5 bases, and the junction held 10 bases outside the gene matches. CDR3 size: 15 residues. Germline V gives CDR1 SQVTM, CDR2 ANQGSEA. DNA of the CDR3: TGCAGCGTTAAACCTGGGCGGGGGGATACCGGGGAGCTGTTTTTT. Translation: CSVKPGRGDTGELFF.

The chain links TRBV4-2 to TRBJ2-5, with D maybe TRBD2 (6 bases). V shed 0 bases and J shed 7 bases, with 18 bases lying between them. This CDR3 is built from 16 residues. Germline CDR1 reads LGHNA; CDR2 reads YNFKEQ. This chain's CDR3 is CASSQDRGTNGGTQYF. CDR3 nucleotide sequence: TGTGCCAGCAGCCAAGATAGAGGGACCAACGGGGGGACCCAGTACTTC.

The V gene is TRBV5-6, the J gene TRBJ1-5; 7 nucleotides align to TRBD1. This CDR3 is 17 amino acids long. From germline, CDR1 is SGHDT and CDR2 YYEEEE. V lost 1 base to trimming and J lost 0 bases; unmatched junction nucleotides: 7. The CDR3 here is CASSLRQGGNSNQPQHF. DNA for the CDR3: TGTGCCAGCAGCTTGCGGCAGGGGGGAAATAGCAATCAGCCCCAGCATTTT.

The chain links TRBV30 to TRBJ1-5; TRBD1 might be the D (5 bases). Germline lookup yields CDR1 GTSNPN and CDR2 SVGIG (reference sequence). This CDR3 is built from 15 residues. Trimming left V 0 bases short and J 8 bases short, with 17 bases between. The CDR3 is CAWSVFSGAGEPQHF. The DNA of the CDR3 is TGTGCCTGGAGTGTATTTAGCGGGGCCGGGGAGCCCCAGCATTTT.